This TCR beta chain was captured in a study of T-cell reconstitution after alpha-beta-depleted transplantation in children. Study outcomes and limitations: Newly produced T cells mostly provided counts and TCRbeta diversity after one year, as hyperexpanded clones declined. After transplant, at about two months, alpha-beta T cells were reportedly derived from several hundred expanded graft clones.

About this clonotype itself: Its antigen is currently unknown.

With 2 bases clipped from V and 5 bases from J, the junction kept 9 bases outside the gene matches. Germline values: CDR1 KGHSH, CDR2 LQKENI. The CDR3 is made up of 16 amino acids. During its preparation, the TCRbeta library received unique molecular identifiers. TCRdb analysed the PCR reads with MiXCR anew, one entry per CDR3 protein. This sample has 700,000 to 950,000 distinct CDR3 sequences, with around 15% found just once. This clonotype originated in a male patient younger than 18 who had a stem cell transplant for acute lymphoblastic leukemia, so the T cells may come from the graft donor. Sequenced material: PBMCs, mostly from graft donor cells, taken 360 days after TCRalphabeta/CD19-depleted stem cell transplant. V usage is TRBV18 and J usage is TRBJ2-5, with 9 bases that match TRBD1. The CDR3 region has the DNA TGTGCCAGCTCACCATGGATGGACAGGGGCCGGGAGACCCAGTACTTC. This sequence encodes CASSPWMDRGRETQYF.